This T cell receptor (beta chain) was captured in a study of blood T cell repertoires in COVID-19. Study background: The cDNA or gDNA used as material had been derived from T cells, B-cell-depleted T cells, or PBMCs.

The CDR3 consists of 13 residues. Germline-derived CDR1 and CDR2 are SQVTM and ANQGSEA. With 8 bases removed from V and 1 base from J, the gap between germline ends came to 14 bases. TCRdb keeps only in-frame clones here, not all; method: immunoSEQ multiplex PCR. The sample lists around 200,000 clones; approximately 86% were seen once. Material for sequencing was PBMCs or T cells enriched from blood (not recorded which). This receptor was obtained from a man aged 18 to 30 with acute COVID-19. This chain connects TRBV29-1 to TRBJ1-1, with D tentatively TRBD1 (6 bases). The CDR3 loop reads CSCQGQQNTEAFF. CDR3 DNA: TGCAGCTGTCAGGGACAACAGAACACTGAAGCTTTCTTT.